What follows describes a single T cell receptor beta chain. Its antigen remains unknown. The data derive from a study of CD8 T cells in ankylosing spondylitis. Study-level points and caveats: Significantly higher representation of disease-linked clones was reported for matched ankylosing spondylitis synovial fluid.

Germline CDR1 and CDR2: MDHEN and SYDVKM. V gave up 5 bases and J gave up 2 bases, with 13 bases separating them. This CDR3 is 14 amino acids long. TCRdb called the 5' RACE reads again in MiXCR, with one record for every CDR3 protein. This table holds about 400,000 distinct CDR3 sequences, roughly 20% found once. This chain joins TRBV28 and TRBJ2-7; D might be TRBD1 (5 bases). The TCR comes from a male donor with ankylosing spondylitis or in good health (not recorded which). Sample: blood, either unsorted or a sorted T cell fraction (not recorded which). The DNA for the CDR3 is TGTGCCAGCAGTCCCCTAGGGGCCACCTACGAGCAGTACTTC. Translating it yields CASSPLGATYEQYF.